These 2 T cell receptor beta chains were sequenced from one sample in a study of blood T cells in healthy people across ages. The use of a sample-barcoded 5' primer and a J-beta primer mix characterized a second PCR of 7 to 11 cycles. TCRdb independently ran MiXCR on the 5' RACE reads; one entry per CDR3 protein. Here the sample spans about 600,000 distinct CDR3 sequences, around half being singletons. Sequenced sample: blood. These receptors were obtained from a man older than 75 in good health.

V is TRBV7-8 and J is TRBJ2-1; D may be TRBD1 (6 bases). Per the germline V gene, CDR1 is SGHVS and CDR2 is FQNEAQ. The CDR3 covers 15 residues. Between the trimmed V and J ends, which lost 5 bases and 1 base, there was a span of 12 bases. Written as DNA, the CDR3 is TGTGCCAGCAGCCAGGACAGCCGTTCCTACAATGAGCAGTTCTTC. It codes for CASSQDSRSYNEQFF.

The chain employs TRBV20-1 and TRBJ2-1; TRBD2 is a possible D gene (6 bases). CDR3 size: 15 residues. Germline V gene lookup returns CDR1 DFQATT and CDR2 SNEGSKA (reference sequence). V lost 3 bases, J lost 0 bases, and 12 bases lay in between. CDR3 sequence (DNA): TGCAGTGCTAGCGGGGACGGGAGCTCCTACAATGAGCAGTTCTTC. The encoded protein is CSASGDGSSYNEQFF.